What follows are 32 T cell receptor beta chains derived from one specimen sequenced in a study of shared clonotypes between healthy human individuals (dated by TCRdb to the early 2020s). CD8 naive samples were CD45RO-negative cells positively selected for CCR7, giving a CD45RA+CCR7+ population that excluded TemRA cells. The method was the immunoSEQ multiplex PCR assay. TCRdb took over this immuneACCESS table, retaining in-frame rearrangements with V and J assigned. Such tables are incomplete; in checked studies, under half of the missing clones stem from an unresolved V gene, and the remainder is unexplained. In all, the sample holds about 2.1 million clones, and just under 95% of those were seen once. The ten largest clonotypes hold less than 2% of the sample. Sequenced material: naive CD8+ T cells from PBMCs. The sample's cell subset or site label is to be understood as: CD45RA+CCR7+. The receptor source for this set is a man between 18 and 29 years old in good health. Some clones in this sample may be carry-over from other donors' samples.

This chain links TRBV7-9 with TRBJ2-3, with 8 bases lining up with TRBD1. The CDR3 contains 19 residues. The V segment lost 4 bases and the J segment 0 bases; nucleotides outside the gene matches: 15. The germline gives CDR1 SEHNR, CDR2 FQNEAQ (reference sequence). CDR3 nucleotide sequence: TGTGCCAGCAGCTCCTACCTACCGACAGGGGTAACCAGCACAGATACGCAGTATTTT. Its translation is CASSSYLPTGVTSTDTQYF. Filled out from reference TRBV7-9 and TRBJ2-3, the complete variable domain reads DTGVSQNPRHKITKRGQNVTFRCDPISEHNRLYWYRQTLGQGPEFLTYFQNEAQLEKSRLLSDRFSAERPKGSFSTLEIQRTEQGDSAMYLCASSSYLPTGVTSTDTQYFGPGTRLTVL.

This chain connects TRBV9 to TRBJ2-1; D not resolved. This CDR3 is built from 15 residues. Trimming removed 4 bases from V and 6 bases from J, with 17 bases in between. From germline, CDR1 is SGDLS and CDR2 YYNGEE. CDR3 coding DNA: TGTGCCAGCAGCTTCACCTACGAGGTCGTCAATGAGCAGTTCTTC. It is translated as CASSFTYEVVNEQFF.

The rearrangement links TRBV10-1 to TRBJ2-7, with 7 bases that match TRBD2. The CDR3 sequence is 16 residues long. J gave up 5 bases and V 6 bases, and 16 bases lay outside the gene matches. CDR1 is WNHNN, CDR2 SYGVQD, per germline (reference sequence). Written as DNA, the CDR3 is TGCGCCAGCAGCCAACCTAGAAAGCGGGGCATGGACGAGCAGTACTTC. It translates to CASSQPRKRGMDEQYF.

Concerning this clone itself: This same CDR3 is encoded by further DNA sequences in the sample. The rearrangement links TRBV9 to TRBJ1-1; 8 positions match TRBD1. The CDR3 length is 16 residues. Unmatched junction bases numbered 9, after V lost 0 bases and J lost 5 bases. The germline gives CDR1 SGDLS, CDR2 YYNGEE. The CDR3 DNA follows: TGTGCCAGCAGCGTAGGTACAGGGGGTATGGGGACTGAAGCTTTCTTT. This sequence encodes CASSVGTGGMGTEAFF.

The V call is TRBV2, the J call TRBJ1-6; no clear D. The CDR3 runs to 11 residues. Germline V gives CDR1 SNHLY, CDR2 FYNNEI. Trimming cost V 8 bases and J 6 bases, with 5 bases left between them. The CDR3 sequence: CASGFNSPLHF. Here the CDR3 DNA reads TGTGCCAGCGGTTTTAATTCACCCCTCCACTTT.

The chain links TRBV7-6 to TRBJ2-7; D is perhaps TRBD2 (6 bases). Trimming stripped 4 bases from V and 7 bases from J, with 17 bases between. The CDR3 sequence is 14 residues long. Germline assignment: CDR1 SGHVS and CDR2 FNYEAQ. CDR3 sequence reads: CASSSRDPSDEQYF. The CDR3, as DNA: TGTGCCAGCAGCTCGCGGGACCCCAGTGATGAGCAGTACTTC.

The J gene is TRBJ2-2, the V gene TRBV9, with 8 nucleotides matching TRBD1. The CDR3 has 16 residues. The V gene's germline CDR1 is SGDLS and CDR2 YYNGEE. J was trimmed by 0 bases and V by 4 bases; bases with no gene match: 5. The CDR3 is CASSSRTGSNTGELFF. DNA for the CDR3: TGTGCCAGCAGCTCAAGGACAGGGTCGAACACCGGGGAGCTGTTTTTT.

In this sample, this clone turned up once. CDR3 amino acids: CASSPRDRDLYGQYF. The CDR3 coding sequence is TGTGCCAGCAGTCCGCGGGACAGGGATTTATATGGGCAGTACTTC. The chain joins TRBV27 to TRBJ2-7; 9 bases align to TRBD1. The CDR3 length is 15 residues. V lost 5 bases, J lost 9 bases, and 14 bases stayed unmatched. CDR1 is MNHEY and CDR2 is SMNVEV in the germline V gene (reference sequence).

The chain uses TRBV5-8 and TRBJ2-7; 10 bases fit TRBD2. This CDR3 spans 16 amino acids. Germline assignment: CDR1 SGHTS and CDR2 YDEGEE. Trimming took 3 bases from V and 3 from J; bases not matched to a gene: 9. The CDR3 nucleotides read TGTGCCAGCAGCTCACCCCCTTGGACTAGCGGCTACGAGCAGTACTTC. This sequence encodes CASSSPPWTSGYEQYF.

CDR3 DNA sequence: TGTGCCAGCAGTCGACTAGCGGGCTCACCCTACGAGCAGTACTTC. Amino acid sequence: CASSRLAGSPYEQYF. This chain connects TRBV28 to TRBJ2-7; 10 bases are a match to TRBD2. J was trimmed by 2 bases and V by 5 bases; bases with no gene match: 6. The germline gives CDR1 MDHEN, CDR2 SYDVKM. This CDR3 contains 15 residues.

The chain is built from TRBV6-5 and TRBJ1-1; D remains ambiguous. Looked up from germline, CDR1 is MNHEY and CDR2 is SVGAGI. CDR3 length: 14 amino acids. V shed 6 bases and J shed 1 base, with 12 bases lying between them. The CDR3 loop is CASSLQSKNTEAFF. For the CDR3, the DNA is TGTGCCAGCAGCCTCCAATCGAAGAACACTGAAGCTTTCTTT.

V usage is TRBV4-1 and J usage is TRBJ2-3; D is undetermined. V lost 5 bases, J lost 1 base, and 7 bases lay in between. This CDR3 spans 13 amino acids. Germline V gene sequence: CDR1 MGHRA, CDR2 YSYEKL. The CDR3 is CASSSTGTDTQYF. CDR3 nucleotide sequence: TGCGCCAGCAGCTCGACCGGCACAGATACGCAGTATTTT.

This CDR3 is CASSQGPGESYEQYF. DNA for the CDR3: TGCGCCAGCAGCCAAGGTCCGGGTGAAAGCTACGAGCAGTACTTC. This chain joins TRBV4-1 and TRBJ2-7; no reliable D call. Trimming cost V 1 base and J 3 bases, with 13 bases left between them. Germline loops: CDR1 MGHRA, CDR2 YSYEKL. The CDR3 is made up of 15 amino acids.

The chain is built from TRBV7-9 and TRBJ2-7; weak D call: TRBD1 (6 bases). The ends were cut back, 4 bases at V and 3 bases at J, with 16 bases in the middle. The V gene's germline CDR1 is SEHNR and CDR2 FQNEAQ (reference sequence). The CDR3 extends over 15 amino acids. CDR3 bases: TGTGCCAGCAGCTCGCAACGGACAGATAACTACGAGCAGTACTTC. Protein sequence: CASSSQRTDNYEQYF.

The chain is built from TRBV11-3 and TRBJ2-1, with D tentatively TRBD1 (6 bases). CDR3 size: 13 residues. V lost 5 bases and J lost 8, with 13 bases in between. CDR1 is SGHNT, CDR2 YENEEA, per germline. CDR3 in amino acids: CASSVRDTYEQFF. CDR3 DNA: TGTGCCAGCAGCGTTAGGGACACATATGAGCAGTTCTTC.

For the CDR3, the DNA is TGCACCAGCAGGGGACTAGCGGGAGGACCTTACGAGCAGTACTTC. This codes for CTSRGLAGGPYEQYF. This rearrangement joins TRBV1 to TRBJ2-7; the D call in the table, TRBD2, was not verified against the DNA. TRBV1 is shown as a pseudogene. The CDR3 covers 15 residues.

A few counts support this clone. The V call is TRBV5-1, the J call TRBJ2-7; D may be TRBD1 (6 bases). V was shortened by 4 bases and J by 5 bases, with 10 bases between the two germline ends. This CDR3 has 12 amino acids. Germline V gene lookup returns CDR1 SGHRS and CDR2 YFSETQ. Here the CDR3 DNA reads TGCGCCAGCAGCAAAGGACAGCACGAGCAGTACTTC. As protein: CASSKGQHEQYF.

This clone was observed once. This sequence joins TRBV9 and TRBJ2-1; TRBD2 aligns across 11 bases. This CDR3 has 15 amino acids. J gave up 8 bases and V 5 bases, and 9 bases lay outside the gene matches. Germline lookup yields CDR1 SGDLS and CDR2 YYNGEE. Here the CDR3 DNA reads TGTGCCAGCAGTCACACTAGCGGGAGCTCAGATGAGCAGTTCTTC. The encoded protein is CASSHTSGSSDEQFF.

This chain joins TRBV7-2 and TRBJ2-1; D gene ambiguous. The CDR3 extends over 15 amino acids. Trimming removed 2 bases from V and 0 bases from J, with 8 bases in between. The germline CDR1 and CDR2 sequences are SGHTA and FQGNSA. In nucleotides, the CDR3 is TGTGCCAGCAGCTTACCCCCCAGCTCCTACAATGAGCAGTTCTTC. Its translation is CASSLPPSSYNEQFF.

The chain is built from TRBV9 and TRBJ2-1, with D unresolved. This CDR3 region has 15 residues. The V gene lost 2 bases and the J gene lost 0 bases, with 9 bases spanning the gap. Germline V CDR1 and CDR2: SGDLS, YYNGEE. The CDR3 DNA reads TGTGCCAGCAGCGTCGGCCCCACCTCCTACAATGAGCAGTTCTTC. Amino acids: CASSVGPTSYNEQFF.

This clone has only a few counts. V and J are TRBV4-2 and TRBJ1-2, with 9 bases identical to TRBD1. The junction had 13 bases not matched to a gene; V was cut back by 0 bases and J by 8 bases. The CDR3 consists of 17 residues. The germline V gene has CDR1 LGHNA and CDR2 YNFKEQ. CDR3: CASSQDGRGQGYGGYTF. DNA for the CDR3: TGTGCCAGCAGCCAAGATGGGCGGGGACAGGGTTATGGAGGCTACACCTTC.

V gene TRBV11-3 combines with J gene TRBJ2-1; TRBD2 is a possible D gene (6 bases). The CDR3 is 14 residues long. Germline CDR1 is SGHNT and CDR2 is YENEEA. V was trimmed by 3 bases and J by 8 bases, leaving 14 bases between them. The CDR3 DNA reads TGTGCCAGCAGCTTGGGACTCCGTGGGGATGAGCAGTTCTTC. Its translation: CASSLGLRGDEQFF. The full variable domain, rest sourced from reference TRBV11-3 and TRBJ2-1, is EAGVVQSPRYKIIEKKQPVAFWCNPISGHNTLYWYLQNLGQGPELLIRYENEEAVDDSQLPKDRFSAERLKGVDSTLKIQPAELGDSAVYLCASSLGLRGDEQFFGPGTRLTVL.

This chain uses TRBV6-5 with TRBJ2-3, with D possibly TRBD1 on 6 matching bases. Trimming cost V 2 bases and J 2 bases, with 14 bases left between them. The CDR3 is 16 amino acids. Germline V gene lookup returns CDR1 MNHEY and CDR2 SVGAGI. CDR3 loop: CASSYVGTWHTDTQYF. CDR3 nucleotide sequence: TGTGCCAGCAGTTACGTCGGGACATGGCACACAGATACGCAGTATTTT.

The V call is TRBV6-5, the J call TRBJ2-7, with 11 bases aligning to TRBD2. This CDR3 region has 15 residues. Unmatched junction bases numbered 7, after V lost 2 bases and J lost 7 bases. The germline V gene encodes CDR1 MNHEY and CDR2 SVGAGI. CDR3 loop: CASSYELAGVSEQYF. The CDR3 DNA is TGTGCCAGCAGTTACGAACTAGCGGGAGTCTCTGAGCAGTACTTC.

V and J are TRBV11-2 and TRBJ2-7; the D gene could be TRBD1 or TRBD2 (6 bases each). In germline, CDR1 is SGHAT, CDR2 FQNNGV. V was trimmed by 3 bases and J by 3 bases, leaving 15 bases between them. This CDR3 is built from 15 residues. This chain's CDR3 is CASSLGGGLRYEQYF. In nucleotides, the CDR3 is TGTGCCAGCAGCTTGGGTGGGGGGCTGCGCTACGAGCAGTACTTC.

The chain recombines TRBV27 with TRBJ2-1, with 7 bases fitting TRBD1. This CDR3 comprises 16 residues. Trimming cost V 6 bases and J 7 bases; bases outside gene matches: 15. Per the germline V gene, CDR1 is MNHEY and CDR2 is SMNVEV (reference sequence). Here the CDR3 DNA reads TGTGCCAGCAGCACCGCCCCCGGGACAGCCCTTAATGAGCAGTTCTTC. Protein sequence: CASSTAPGTALNEQFF.

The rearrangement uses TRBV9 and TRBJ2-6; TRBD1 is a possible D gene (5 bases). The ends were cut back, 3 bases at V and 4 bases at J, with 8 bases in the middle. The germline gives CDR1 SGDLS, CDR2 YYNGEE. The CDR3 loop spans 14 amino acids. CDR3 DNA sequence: TGTGCCAGCAGCGATGGGGCCGGGGCCAACGTCCTGACTTTC. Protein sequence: CASSDGAGANVLTF.

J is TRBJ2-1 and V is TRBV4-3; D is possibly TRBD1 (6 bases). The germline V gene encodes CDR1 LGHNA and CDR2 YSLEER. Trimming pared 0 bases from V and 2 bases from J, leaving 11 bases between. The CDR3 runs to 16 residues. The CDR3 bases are TGCGCCAGCAGCCAAGATCTTTCAGGGGCCTACAATGAGCAGTTCTTC. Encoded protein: CASSQDLSGAYNEQFF.

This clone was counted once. The CDR3 bases are TGTGCCAGCAGTGCGGATCCCTCCCCTCCTATGAACACTGAAGCTTTCTTT. Translated, it gives CASSADPSPPMNTEAFF. The gene calls are TRBV27 and TRBJ1-1; D not certain. CDR1 and CDR2 (germline): MNHEY, SMNVEV (reference sequence). The CDR3 has 17 amino acids. Between the trimmed V and J ends, which lost 5 bases and 0 bases, there was a span of 19 bases.

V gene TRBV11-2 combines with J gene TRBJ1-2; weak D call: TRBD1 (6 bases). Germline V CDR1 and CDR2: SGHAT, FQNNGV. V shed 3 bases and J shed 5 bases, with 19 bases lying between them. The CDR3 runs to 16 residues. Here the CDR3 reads CASSFGQLEAQYGYTF. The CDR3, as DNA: TGTGCCAGCAGCTTTGGACAGTTAGAGGCTCAATATGGCTACACCTTC.

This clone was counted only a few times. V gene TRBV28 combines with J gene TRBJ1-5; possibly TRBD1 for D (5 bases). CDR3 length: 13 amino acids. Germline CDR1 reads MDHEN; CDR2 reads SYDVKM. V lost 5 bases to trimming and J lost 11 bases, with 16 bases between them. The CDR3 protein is CASSLSIRGAQHF. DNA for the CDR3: TGTGCCAGCAGTCTATCAATCCGAGGGGCCCAGCATTTT. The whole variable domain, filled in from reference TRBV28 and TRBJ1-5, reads DVKVTQSSRYLVKRTGEKVFLECVQDMDHENMFWYRQDPGLGLRLIYFSYDVKMKEKGDIPEGYSVSREKKERFSLILESASTNQTSMYLCASSLSIRGAQHFGDGTRLSIL.

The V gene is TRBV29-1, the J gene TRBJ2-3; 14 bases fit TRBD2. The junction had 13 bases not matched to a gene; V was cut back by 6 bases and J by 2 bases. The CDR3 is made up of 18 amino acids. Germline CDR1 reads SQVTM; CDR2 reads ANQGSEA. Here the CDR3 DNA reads TGCAGCGTGGCCGGGCGACTAGCGGGAGGGACCCCCACAGATACGCAGTATTTT. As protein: CSVAGRLAGGTPTDTQYF.